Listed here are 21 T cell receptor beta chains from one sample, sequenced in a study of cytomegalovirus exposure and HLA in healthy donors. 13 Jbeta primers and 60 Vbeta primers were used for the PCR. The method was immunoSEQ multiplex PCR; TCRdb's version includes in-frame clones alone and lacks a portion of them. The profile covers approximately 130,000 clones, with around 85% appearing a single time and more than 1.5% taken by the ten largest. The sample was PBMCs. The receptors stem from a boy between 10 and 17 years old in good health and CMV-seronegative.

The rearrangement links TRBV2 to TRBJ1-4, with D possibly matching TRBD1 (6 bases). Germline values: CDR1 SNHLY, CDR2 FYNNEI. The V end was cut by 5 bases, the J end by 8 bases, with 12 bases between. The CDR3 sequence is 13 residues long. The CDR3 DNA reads TGTGCCAGCAGTTCCGTTGGGGGCGAAAAACTGTTTTTT. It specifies CASSSVGGEKLFF.

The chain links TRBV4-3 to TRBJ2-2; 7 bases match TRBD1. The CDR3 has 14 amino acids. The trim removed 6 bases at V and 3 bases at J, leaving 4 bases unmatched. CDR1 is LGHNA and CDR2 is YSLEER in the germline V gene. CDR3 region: CASRAGTDTGELFF. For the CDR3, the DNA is TGCGCCAGCAGGGCCGGGACAGACACCGGGGAGCTGTTTTTT.

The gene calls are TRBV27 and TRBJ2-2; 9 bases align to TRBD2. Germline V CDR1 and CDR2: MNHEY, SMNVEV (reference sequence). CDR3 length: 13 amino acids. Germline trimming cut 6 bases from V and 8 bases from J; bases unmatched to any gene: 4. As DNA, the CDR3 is TGTGCCAGCAGAGTAGCGGGAGTAGGGGAGCTGTTTTTT. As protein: CASRVAGVGELFF.

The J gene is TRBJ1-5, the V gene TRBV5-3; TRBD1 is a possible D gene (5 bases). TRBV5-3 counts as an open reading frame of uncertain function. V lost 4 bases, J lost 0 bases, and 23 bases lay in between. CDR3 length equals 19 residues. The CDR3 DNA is TGTGCCAGAAGCCTCGTTCCTACCCACGGGGGTCGTAGCAATCAGCCCCAGCATTTT. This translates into CARSLVPTHGGRSNQPQHF.

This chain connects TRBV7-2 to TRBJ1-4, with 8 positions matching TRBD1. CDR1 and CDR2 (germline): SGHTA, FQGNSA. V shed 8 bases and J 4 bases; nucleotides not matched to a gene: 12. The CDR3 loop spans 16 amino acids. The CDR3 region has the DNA TGTGCCAGCTCCAACCTTCAGGGGGCTATTAATGAAAAACTGTTTTTT. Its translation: CASSNLQGAINEKLFF.

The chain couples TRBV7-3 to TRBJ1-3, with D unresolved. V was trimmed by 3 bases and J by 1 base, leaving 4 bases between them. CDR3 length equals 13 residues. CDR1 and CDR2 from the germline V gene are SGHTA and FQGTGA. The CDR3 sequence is CASSLSSGNTIYF. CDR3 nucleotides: TGTGCCAGCAGCTTGAGTTCTGGAAACACCATATATTTT.

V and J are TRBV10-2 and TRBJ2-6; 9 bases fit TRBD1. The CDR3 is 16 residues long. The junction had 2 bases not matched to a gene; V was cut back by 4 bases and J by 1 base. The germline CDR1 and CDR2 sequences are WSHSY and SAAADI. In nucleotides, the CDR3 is TGCGCCAGCAGTGGGACAGGGGTATCTGGGGCCAACGTCCTGACTTTC. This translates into CASSGTGVSGANVLTF.

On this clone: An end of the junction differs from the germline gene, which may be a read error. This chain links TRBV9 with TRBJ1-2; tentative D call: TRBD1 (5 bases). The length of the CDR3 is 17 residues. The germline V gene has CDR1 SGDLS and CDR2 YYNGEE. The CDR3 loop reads CASSAYRDSGYNYGYPF. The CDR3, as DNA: TGTGCCAGCAGCGCCTACCGGGACTCAGGTTATAACTATGGCTACCCCTTC.

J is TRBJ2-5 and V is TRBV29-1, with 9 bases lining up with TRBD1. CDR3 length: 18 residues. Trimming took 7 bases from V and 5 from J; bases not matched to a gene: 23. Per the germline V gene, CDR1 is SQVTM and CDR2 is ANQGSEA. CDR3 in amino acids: CSACHVRDRVSLGETQYF. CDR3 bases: TGCAGCGCCTGCCATGTTCGGGACAGGGTCTCTCTGGGGGAGACCCAGTACTTC.

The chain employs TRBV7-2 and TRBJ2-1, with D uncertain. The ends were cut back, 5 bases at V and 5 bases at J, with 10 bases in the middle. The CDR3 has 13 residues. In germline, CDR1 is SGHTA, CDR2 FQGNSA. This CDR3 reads CASSRFEDNEQFF. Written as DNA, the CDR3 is TGTGCCAGCAGCCGGTTCGAAGACAATGAGCAGTTCTTC.

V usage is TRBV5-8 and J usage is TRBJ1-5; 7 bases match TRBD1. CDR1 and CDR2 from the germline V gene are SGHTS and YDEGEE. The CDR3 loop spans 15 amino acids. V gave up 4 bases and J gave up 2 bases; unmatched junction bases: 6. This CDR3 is CASSIGTVGNQPQHF. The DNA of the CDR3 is TGTGCCAGCAGCATAGGGACAGTGGGCAATCAGCCCCAGCATTTT.

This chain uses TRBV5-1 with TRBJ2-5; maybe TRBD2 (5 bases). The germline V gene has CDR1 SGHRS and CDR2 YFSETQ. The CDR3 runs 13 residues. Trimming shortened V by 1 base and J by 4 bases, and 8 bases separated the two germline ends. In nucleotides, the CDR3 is TGCGCCAGCAGCTTGTGGGCGGGAGAGACCCAGTACTTC. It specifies CASSLWAGETQYF. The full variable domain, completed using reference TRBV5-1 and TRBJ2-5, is KAGVTQTPRYLIKTRGQQVTLSCSPISGHRSVSWYQQTPGQGLQFLFEYFSETQRNKGNFPGRFSGRQFSNSRSEMNVSTLELGDSALYLCASSLWAGETQYFGPGTRLLVL.

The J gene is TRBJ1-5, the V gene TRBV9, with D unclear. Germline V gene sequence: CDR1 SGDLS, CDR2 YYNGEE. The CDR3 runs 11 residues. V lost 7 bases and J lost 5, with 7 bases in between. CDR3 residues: CASGEDQPQHF. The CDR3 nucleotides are TGTGCCAGCGGAGAGGATCAGCCCCAGCATTTT.

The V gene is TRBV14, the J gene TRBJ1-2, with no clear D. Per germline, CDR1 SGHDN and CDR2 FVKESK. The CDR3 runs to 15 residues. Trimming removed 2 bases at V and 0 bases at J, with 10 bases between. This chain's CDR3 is CASSQIHTSNYGYTF. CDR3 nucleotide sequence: TGTGCCAGCAGCCAAATTCACACCTCTAACTATGGCTACACCTTC.

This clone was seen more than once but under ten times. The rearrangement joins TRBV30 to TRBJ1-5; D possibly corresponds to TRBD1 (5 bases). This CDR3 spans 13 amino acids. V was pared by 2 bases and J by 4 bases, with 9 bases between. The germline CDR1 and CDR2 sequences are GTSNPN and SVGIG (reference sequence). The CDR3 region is CAWSNGGNQPQHF. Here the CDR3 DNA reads TGTGCCTGGAGTAACGGGGGGAATCAGCCCCAGCATTTT.

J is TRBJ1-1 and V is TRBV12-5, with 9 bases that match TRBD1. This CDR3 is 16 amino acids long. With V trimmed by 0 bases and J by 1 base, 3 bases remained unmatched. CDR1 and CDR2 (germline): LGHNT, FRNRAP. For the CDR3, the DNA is TGTGCTAGTGGTTTGGTACTGGGACAGGGGAACACTGAAGCTTTCTTT. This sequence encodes CASGLVLGQGNTEAFF.

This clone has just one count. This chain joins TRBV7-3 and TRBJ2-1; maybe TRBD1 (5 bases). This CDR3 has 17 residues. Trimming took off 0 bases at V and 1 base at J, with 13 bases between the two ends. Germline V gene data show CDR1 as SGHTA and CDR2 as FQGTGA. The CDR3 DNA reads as TGTGCCAGCAGCTTAACCTTTAGGGCAGGGTCCTACAATGAGCAGTTCTTC. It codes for CASSLTFRAGSYNEQFF.

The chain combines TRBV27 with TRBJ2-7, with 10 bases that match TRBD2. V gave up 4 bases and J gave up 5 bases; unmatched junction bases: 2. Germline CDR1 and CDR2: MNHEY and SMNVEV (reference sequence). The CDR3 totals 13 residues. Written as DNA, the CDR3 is TGTGCCAGCAGTTCTCTAGCGGGAGACGAGCAGTACTTC. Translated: CASSSLAGDEQYF.

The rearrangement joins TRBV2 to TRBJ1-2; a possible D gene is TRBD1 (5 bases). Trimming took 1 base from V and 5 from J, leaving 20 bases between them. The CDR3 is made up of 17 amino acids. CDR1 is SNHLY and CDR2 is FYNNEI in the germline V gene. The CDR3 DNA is TGTGCCAGCAGTGAAGGACAGTTTTTCCCGGATAGGTATGGCTACACCTTC. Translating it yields CASSEGQFFPDRYGYTF.

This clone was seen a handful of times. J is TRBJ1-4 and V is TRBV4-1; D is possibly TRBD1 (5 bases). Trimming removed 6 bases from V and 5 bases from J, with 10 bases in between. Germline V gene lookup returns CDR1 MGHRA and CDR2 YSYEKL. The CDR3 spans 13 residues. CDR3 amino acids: CASRGQGNEKLFF. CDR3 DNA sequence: TGCGCCAGCAGAGGGCAGGGCAATGAAAAACTGTTTTTT.

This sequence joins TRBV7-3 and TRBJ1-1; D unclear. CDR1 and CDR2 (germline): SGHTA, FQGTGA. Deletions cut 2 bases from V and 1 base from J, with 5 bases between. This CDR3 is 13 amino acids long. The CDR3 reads CASSLRRNTEAFF. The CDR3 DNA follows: TGTGCCAGCAGCTTACGCAGGAACACTGAAGCTTTCTTT.